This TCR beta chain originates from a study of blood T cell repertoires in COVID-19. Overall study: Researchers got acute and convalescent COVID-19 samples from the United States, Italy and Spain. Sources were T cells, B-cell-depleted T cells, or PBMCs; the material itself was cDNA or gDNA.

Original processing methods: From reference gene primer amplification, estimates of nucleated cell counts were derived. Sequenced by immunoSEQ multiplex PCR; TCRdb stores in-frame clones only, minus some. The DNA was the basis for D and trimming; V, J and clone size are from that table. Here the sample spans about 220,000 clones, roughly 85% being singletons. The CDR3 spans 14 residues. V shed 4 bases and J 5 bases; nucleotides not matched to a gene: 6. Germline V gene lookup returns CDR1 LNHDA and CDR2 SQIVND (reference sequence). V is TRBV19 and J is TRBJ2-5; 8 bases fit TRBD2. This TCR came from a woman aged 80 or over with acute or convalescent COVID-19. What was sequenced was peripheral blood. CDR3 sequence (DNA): TGTGCCAGTAGTACAGCGGGAGTAAGCGAGACCCAGTACTTC. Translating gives CASSTAGVSETQYF.